Listed below are T cell receptor beta chains from one sample, sequenced in a study of PD-L1 blockade in urothelial cancer. Assay: immunoSEQ multiplex PCR; the TCRdb copy retains only in-frame clones and omits some. The sample gives 25,000 to 35,000 clones, about 85% of which show up once; approximately 3.1% is in the top ten. Here the sequenced sample was PBMCs, taken around atezolizumab (anti-PD-L1) treatment. The receptors derive from a man aged 65 to 79 with urothelial cancer. Both conserved end residues are part of each CDR3. D genes are given only for firm matches. The size entry is marked missing in some rows and otherwise reads once, few, many or a size class.

v_call	j_call	d_call	clone_size	cdr3_nt	cdr3_aa
TRBV7-3	TRBJ2-1	TRBD2	.	TGTGCCAGCAGCCTGGGACTAGCGGGGAATGAGCAGTTCTTC	CASSLGLAGNEQFF
TRBV27	TRBJ2-7	TRBD1	.	TGTGCCAGCAGGCTGGGGACAGGTAGCTCCTACGAGCAGTACTTC	CASRLGTGSSYEQYF
TRBV5-4	TRBJ2-1	TRBD2	once	TGTGCCAGCAGCTTGGAAAGTACAGCGGGAGCCTACAATGAGCAGTTCTTC	CASSLESTAGAYNEQFF
TRBV7-2	TRBJ1-4	TRBD1	.	TGTGCCAGCAGCTCCCCTTTGGAGGTCGGGACAGATAATGAAAAACTGTTTTTT	CASSSPLEVGTDNEKLFF
TRBV9	TRBJ2-2	.	.	TGTGCCAGCAGCGTATACAAGAACACCGGGGAGCTGTTTTTT	CASSVYKNTGELFF
TRBV25-1	TRBJ2-3	TRBD2	.	TGTGCCAGCAGTGAGCCCCTCGGGGGGAGCGGTGCAGATACGCAGTATTTT	CASSEPLGGSGADTQYF
TRBV4-3	TRBJ2-5	TRBD1	.	TGCGCCAGCAGCCAAGCCGTGGGACAGGGGAGAGAGACCCAGTACTTC	CASSQAVGQGRETQYF
TRBV5-1	TRBJ2-3	.	few	TGCGCCAGCAGCTTGTTCCGGGACACAGATACGCAGTATTTT	CASSLFRDTDTQYF
TRBV19	TRBJ1-4	TRBD1	.	TGTGCCAGTAGTATCGGGACAGTTGCAACTAATGAAAAACTGTTTTTT	CASSIGTVATNEKLFF
TRBV19	TRBJ2-1	TRBD2	.	TGTGCCAGTAGTATTGGGGGAGGGTACAATGAGCAGTTCTTC	CASSIGGGYNEQFF
TRBV28	TRBJ1-2	.	.	TGTGCCAGCAGTTTAGATGGGGTTGGGGCCACCCTCCTTTTC	CASSLDGVGATLLF
TRBV28	TRBJ1-5	TRBD1	.	TGTGCCAGCAGTTCCCTCGGGACAGGGGATCAGCCCCAGCATTTT	CASSSLGTGDQPQHF
TRBV5-6	TRBJ2-5	TRBD2	.	TGTGCCAGCAGCTTGGTGCTAGCGGTCCAAGAGACCCAGTACTTC	CASSLVLAVQETQYF
TRBV27	TRBJ2-1	TRBD2	.	TGTGCCAGCAGTTTGAGGTTACTAGCGGGAGACAATGAGCAGTTCTTC	CASSLRLLAGDNEQFF
TRBV18	TRBJ2-1	TRBD1	once	TGTGCCAGCTCGCGTATTCAACAGGGGGCTTACAATGAGCAGTTCTTC	CASSRIQQGAYNEQFF
TRBV28	TRBJ2-3	.	.	TGTGCCAGCAGTAAAACTAGCACAGATACGCAGTATTTT	CASSKTSTDTQYF
TRBV6-5	TRBJ1-2	.	.	TGTGCCAGCACATTGGGGGGGCATGGTGGCTACACCTTC	CASTLGGHGGYTF
TRBV7-2	TRBJ2-3	.	.	TGTGCCAGCAGTGAAGGGGCGTTAACTAGCACAGATACGCAGTATTTT	CASSEGALTSTDTQYF
TRBV11-2	TRBJ1-3	TRBD1	.	TGTGCCAGCAGCTTAGTGTACAGGGGAGGATACACCATATATTTT	CASSLVYRGGYTIYF
TRBV6-1	TRBJ2-2	.	.	TGTGCCAGCAGTGTCTTGGCATCTACCGGGGAGCTGTTTTTT	CASSVLASTGELFF